The TCR beta chain under discussion was sequenced for a study of CD8 T cells in Susac syndrome. Study outcomes and limitations: Only a relatively small number of individuals were included in the TCR sequencing and HLA analysis.

Sequencing of TCR beta was carried out in blood CD8+ and CD4+ T cells. The CD8+ and CD4+ T cells were negatively isolated, with the TEMRA cells enriched by FACS. For this clonotype: Its antigen is currently unknown. Mismatch with germline at one junction end may stem from a read error.

Reverse transcription of roughly 0.5 to 1 ug RNA was carried out with random hexamers. The TCR beta CDR3 was amplified by immunoSEQ multiplex PCR across 54 Vbeta, 13 Jbeta. TCRdb reprocessed the immunoSEQ multiplex PCR reads via MiXCR and lists one record per CDR3 protein. The data show roughly 67,000 distinct CDR3 sequences, about 95% seen once. Sequenced: CD8+ T cells from PBMCs. This TCR derives from a human donor with multiple sclerosis.

The chain's CDR3 is CASSYSGTASSEQYF. CDR3 DNA: TGTGCCAGCAGTTATTCCGGGACAGCCTCCTCCGAGCAGTACTTC. The V and J genes are TRBV6-5 and TRBJ2-7; 7 nucleotides align to TRBD1. In germline, CDR1 is MNHEY, CDR2 SVGAGI. The CDR3 is 15 residues long.